A single sample is the source of the 10 T cell receptor beta chains below, sequenced in a study of T cell changes during pregnancy in multiple sclerosis. The assay was immunoSEQ multiplex PCR, and TCRdb's table has in-frame clones only and misses some. The sample includes tens of thousands of clones, 80% to 95% of them seen just once. The sequencing used CD4+ T cells from peripheral blood mononuclear cells, collected after pregnancy. These receptors were taken from a female donor in good health, enrolled as a control in a pregnancy study.

J is TRBJ2-7 and V is TRBV2; TRBD2 matches at 11 bases. The junction had 0 bases not matched to a gene; V was cut back by 2 bases and J by 3 bases. Germline CDR1 and CDR2: SNHLY and FYNNEI. The CDR3 is 14 residues long. The DNA for the CDR3 is TGTGCCAGCAGTGAAACTAGCGGGAGCTACGAGCAGTACTTC. It encodes CASSETSGSYEQYF.

The chain recombines TRBV5-4 with TRBJ2-2; maybe TRBD1 (7 bases). The CDR3 consists of 15 residues. The germline gives CDR1 SGHNT, CDR2 YYREEE (reference sequence). V lost 4 bases, J lost 6 bases, and 16 bases lay in between. The CDR3 sequence is CASSRGTVGAGELFF. The CDR3 nucleotides are TGTGCCAGCAGCCGCGGGACAGTCGGGGCCGGGGAGCTGTTTTTT. Together with reference TRBV5-4 and TRBJ2-2, the CDR3 gives the full variable domain: ETGVTQSPTHLIKTRGQQVTLRCSSQSGHNTVSWYQQALGQGPQFIFQYYREEENGRGNFPPRFSGLQFPNYSSELNVNALELDDSALYLCASSRGTVGAGELFFGEGSRLTVL.

The V gene is TRBV11-1, the J gene TRBJ2-3; no clear D gene. There are 12 residues in the CDR3. Germline CDR1 SGHAT, CDR2 FQDESV (reference sequence). V shed 5 bases and J shed 3 bases, with 6 bases lying between them. The CDR3: CASSHETDTQYF. The CDR3 DNA reads as TGTGCCAGCAGCCATGAGACAGATACGCAGTATTTT.

The chain has TRBV7-2 and TRBJ2-7, with 9 bases identical to TRBD1. The CDR3 is 15 amino acids. Germline V lookup: CDR1 SGHTA, CDR2 FQGNSA. The junction had 3 bases not matched to a gene; V was cut back by 0 bases and J by 3 bases. The CDR3 region has the DNA TGTGCCAGCAGCTTAGCCGGGGGACAGGGCTACGAGCAGTACTTC. It encodes CASSLAGGQGYEQYF.

The chain has TRBV19 and TRBJ1-5; perhaps TRBD1 as D (5 bases). The CDR3 has 14 residues. Per the germline V gene, CDR1 is LNHDA and CDR2 is SQIVND (reference sequence). V lost 2 bases and J 4 bases, leaving 9 bases between the germline ends. This CDR3 is CASSIPGGNQPQHF. CDR3 DNA sequence: TGTGCCAGTAGTATACCCGGGGGGAATCAGCCCCAGCATTTT.

This clone turned up a few times. This chain joins TRBV5-5 and TRBJ2-3; TRBD2 aligns across 11 bases. The junction had 8 bases not matched to a gene; V was cut back by 2 bases and J by 0 bases. Per the germline V gene, CDR1 is SGHKS and CDR2 is YYEKEE (reference sequence). The CDR3 loop spans 18 amino acids. For the CDR3, the DNA is TGTGCCAGCAGCTTCGCCCTTAGCGGGGGGGCGAGCACAGATACGCAGTATTTT. This gives the protein CASSFALSGGASTDTQYF.

The chain employs TRBV30 and TRBJ1-4; 7 bases match TRBD1. The CDR3 consists of 13 residues. Per the germline V gene, CDR1 is GTSNPN and CDR2 is SVGIG (reference sequence). V dropped 1 base and J dropped 5; count of bases not matched to a gene: 1. CDR3 loop: CAWSADRNEKLFF. The CDR3 coding sequence is TGTGCCTGGAGTGCGGACAGGAATGAAAAACTGTTTTTT.

This sequence joins TRBV4-1 and TRBJ2-7, with a possible D match to TRBD1 (6 bases). Germline V CDR1 and CDR2: MGHRA, YSYEKL. This CDR3 is 15 amino acids long. V shed 4 bases and J shed 4 bases, with 17 bases lying between them. The CDR3 DNA follows: TGCGCCAGCAGCCCTGTTGGGGGCGGCGGGTACGAGCAGTACTTC. Translated: CASSPVGGGGYEQYF.

The V call is TRBV5-6, the J call TRBJ2-7; 7 bases line up with TRBD2. CDR1 is SGHDT, CDR2 YYEEEE, per germline. The CDR3 extends over 15 amino acids. The trim removed 2 bases at V and 6 bases at J, leaving 11 bases unmatched. CDR3 sequence (DNA): TGTGCCAGCAGCTTCGGCGGGGGTCTGGTCGTCGAGCAGTACTTC. This sequence encodes CASSFGGGLVVEQYF.

The gene calls are TRBV5-1 and TRBJ2-7; tentatively, D is TRBD2 (5 bases). Looked up from germline, CDR1 is SGHRS and CDR2 is YFSETQ. This CDR3 has 12 amino acids. V gave up 6 bases and J gave up 3 bases, with 10 bases separating them. The CDR3 DNA follows: TGCGCCAGCAAACGGGATGGCTACGAGCAGTACTTC. Encoded protein: CASKRDGYEQYF.